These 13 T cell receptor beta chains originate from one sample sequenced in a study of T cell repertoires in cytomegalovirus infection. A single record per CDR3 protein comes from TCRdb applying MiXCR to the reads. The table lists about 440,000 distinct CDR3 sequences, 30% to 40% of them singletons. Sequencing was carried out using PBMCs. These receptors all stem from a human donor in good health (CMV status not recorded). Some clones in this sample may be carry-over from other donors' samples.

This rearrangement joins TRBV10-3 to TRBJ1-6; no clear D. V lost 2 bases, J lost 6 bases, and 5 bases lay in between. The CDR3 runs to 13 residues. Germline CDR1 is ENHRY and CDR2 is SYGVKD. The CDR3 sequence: CAISEASNSPLHF. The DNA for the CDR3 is TGTGCCATCAGTGAGGCCAGTAATTCACCCCTCCACTTT.

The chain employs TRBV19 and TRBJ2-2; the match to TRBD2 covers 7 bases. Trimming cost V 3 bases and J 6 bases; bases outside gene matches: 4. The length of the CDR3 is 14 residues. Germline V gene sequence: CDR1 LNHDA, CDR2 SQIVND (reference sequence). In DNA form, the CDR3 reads TGTGCCAGTAGTATGGCTAGCGGTTCCGGGGAGCTGTTTTTT. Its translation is CASSMASGSGELFF.

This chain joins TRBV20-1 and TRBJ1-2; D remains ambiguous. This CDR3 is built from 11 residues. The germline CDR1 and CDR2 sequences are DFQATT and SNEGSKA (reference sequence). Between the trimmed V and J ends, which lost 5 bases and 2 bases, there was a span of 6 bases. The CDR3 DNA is TGCAGTGCTCCGGGGAACTATGGCTACACCTTC. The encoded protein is CSAPGNYGYTF.

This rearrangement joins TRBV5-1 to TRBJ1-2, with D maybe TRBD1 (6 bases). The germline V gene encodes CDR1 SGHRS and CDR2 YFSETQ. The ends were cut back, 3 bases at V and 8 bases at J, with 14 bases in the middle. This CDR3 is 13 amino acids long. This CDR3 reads CASSSGQSGGYTF. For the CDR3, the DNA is TGCGCCAGCAGCTCCGGACAGAGTGGCGGCTACACCTTC. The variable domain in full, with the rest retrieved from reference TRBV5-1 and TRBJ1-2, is KAGVTQTPRYLIKTRGQQVTLSCSPISGHRSVSWYQQTPGQGLQFLFEYFSETQRNKGNFPGRFSGRQFSNSRSEMNVSTLELGDSALYLCASSSGQSGGYTFGSGTRLTVV.

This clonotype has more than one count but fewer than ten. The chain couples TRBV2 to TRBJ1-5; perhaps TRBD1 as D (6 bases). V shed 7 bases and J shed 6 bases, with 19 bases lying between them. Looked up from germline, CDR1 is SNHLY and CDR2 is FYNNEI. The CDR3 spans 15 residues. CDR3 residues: CASNTGTTIIQPQHF. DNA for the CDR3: TGTGCCAGCAATACCGGGACAACAATAATTCAGCCCCAGCATTTT. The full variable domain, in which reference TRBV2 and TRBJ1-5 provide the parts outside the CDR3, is EPEVTQTPSHQVTQMGQEVILRCVPISNHLYFYWYRQILGQKVEFLVSFYNNEISEKSEIFDDQFSVERPDGSNFTLKIRSTKLEDSAMYFCASNTGTTIIQPQHFGDGTRLSIL.

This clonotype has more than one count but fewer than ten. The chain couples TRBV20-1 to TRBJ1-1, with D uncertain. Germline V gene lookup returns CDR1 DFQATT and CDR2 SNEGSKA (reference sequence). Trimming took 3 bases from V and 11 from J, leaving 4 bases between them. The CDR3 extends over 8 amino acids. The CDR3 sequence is CSASIAFF. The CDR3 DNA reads TGCAGTGCTAGCATCGCTTTCTTT.

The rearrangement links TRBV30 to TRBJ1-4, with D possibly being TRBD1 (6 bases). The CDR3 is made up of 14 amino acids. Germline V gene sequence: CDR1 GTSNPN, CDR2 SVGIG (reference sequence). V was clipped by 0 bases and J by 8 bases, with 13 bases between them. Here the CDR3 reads CAWSVGGLGEKLFF. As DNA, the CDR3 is TGTGCCTGGAGTGTGGGGGGGCTAGGGGAAAAACTGTTTTTT. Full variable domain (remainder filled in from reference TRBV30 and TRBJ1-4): SQTIHQWPATLVQPVGSPLSLECTVEGTSNPNLYWYRQAAGRGLQLLFYSVGIGQISSEVPQNLSASRPQDRQFILSSKKLLLSDSGFYLCAWSVGGLGEKLFFGSGTQLSVL.

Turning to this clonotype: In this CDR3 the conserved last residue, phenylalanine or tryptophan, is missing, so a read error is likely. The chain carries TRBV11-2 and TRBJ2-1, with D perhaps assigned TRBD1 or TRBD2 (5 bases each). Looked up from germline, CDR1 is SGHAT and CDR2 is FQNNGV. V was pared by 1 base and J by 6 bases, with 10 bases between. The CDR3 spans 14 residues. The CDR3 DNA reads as TGTGCCAGCAGCTTAGTATCGGGGCTCAATGAGCAGTTCTTA. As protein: CASSLVSGLNEQFL.

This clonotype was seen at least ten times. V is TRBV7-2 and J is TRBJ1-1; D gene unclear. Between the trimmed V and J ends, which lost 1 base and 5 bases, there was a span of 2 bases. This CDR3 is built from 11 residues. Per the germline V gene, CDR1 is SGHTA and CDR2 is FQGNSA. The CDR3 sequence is CASSLETEAFF. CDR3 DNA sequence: TGTGCCAGCAGCTTAGAGACTGAAGCTTTCTTT.

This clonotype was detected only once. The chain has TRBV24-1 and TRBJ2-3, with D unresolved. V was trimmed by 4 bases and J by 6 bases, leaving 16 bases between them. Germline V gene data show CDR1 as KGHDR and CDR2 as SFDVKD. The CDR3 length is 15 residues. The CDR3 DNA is TGTGCCACCAGTGAGCCGGGCCTTGAGAGTGATACGCAGTATTTT. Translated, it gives CATSEPGLESDTQYF.

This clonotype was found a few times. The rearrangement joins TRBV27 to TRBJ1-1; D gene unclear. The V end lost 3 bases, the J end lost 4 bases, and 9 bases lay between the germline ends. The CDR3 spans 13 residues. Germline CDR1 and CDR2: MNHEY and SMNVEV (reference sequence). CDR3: CASSFTRSTEAFF. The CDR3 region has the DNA TGTGCCAGCAGTTTTACCAGGAGCACTGAAGCTTTCTTT.

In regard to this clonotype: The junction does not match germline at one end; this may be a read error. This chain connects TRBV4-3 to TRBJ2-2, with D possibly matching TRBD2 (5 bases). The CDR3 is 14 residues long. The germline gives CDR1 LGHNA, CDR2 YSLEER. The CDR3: CASIRAGGTGELFF. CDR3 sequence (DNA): TGCGCCAGCATCCGAGCAGGAGGAACCGGGGAGCTTTTTTTT.

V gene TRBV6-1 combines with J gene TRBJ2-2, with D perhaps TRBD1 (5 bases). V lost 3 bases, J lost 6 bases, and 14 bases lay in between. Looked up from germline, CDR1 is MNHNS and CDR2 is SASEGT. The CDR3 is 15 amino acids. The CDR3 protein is CASSEPGQGAGELFF. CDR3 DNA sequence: TGTGCCAGCAGTGAGCCGGGCCAAGGGGCCGGGGAGCTGTTTTTT.